This TCR beta chain was profiled in a study of OX40 agonist ivuxolimab in advanced cancers. Regarding the complete study: Ivuxolimab was an agonistic, fully human IgG2 monoclonal antibody directed against OX40 (CD134), a costimulatory receptor. Intravenous ivuxolimab was administered to patients every 2 weeks at six dose levels: 0.01, 0.1, 0.3, 1.5, 3 and 10 mg/kg. Among the roughly 52 dose-escalation patients, 19 had hepatocellular carcinoma, roughly 15 melanoma, 9 renal cell carcinoma and 9 head and neck cancer. In the dose-escalation cohort, around four fifths of patients were male, and the mean age was around 60 years with a range of roughly 20 to 80. Patients were allowed to have had prior anti-PD-1, anti-PD-L1 or anti-CTLA-4 therapy, and more than 35% of the dose-escalation patients had been treated with checkpoint inhibitors. Partial responses occurred in three dose-escalation patients: two with cutaneous melanoma and one with hepatocellular carcinoma. The point of sequencing TCRbeta in the periphery was to test whether ivuxolimab changed TCR sequence diversity and drove clonal T-cell expansion. The paper reports the monotherapy dose-escalation portion (N of about 56 patients) of the phase I ivuxolimab trial.

Patients with a history of autoimmune disease or receiving systemic immunosuppression were excluded from the trial. Peripheral blood for TCR sequencing was drawn from every dose cohort at baseline, at cycle 4 day 1 and at cycle 7 day 1. Samples were obtained from an open-label, multicenter, first-in-human phase I dose-escalation trial of ivuxolimab. Adults with locally advanced or metastatic head and neck squamous cell, hepatocellular, melanoma or renal cell carcinoma were enrolled in the trial. Before TCR sequencing, CD4+ and CD8+ T cells were separately sorted from peripheral blood. For sequencing of the TCRbeta CDR3 region, genomic DNA was extracted from the sorted cells. The immunoSEQ Assay was used for sequencing of TCRbeta CDR3 regions. This is the immuneACCESS table as TCRdb keeps it, with only in-frame sequences that have V and J called. A part of the clones is gone; compared with another copy, unresolved V genes explain less than half, and the rest is unexplained. The sample table records fewer than 90,000 clones; around 90% of these occur just once. The ten largest clones capture about 2.5% of the sample.

The paper as a whole reports these results and caveats: After ivuxolimab, more expanded clones were found on average in CD8+ T cells than in CD4+ T cells. Low levels of normalized T-cell clonal expansion were also seen in some patients who did not respond. Which antigens the clonally expanded peripheral T cells were specific for was not determined. Clonal expansion of both CD4+ and CD8+ blood T cells was observed from baseline to week 6 at doses 0.1 to 3.0 mg/kg. In partial responders in the 0.1-3.0 mg/kg groups, normalized peripheral clonal expansion was found to be among the lowest, especially among CD8+ T cells.

A remark on this clone: Its antigen remains unidentified. It has no much larger one-base neighbor in the sample; base qualities were not kept.

The junction carries 16 bases between V and J, which are trimmed by 5 bases and 6 bases respectively. The CDR3 sequence holds 14 residues, the cysteine and phenylalanine included. Just CDR3 DNA is preserved here, 42 bases in frame from base 1. The CDR1 and CDR2 encoded by the germline V gene are SGHVS and FQNEAQ. The sample was CD4+ or CD8+ T cells sorted from blood, taken in a trial of the OX40 agonist ivuxolimab. The rearranged chain carries TRBV7-8 and TRBJ1-1; a weak D assignment points to TRBD1 (6 bases agree). The clonotype was recovered from an adult with an advanced solid tumor such as melanoma, head and neck, liver or kidney cancer. The DNA sequence follows: TGTGCCAGCAGCCCGAGTGGGGGCCGTCCTGAAGCTTTCTTT. Its product reads: CASSPSGGRPEAFF.